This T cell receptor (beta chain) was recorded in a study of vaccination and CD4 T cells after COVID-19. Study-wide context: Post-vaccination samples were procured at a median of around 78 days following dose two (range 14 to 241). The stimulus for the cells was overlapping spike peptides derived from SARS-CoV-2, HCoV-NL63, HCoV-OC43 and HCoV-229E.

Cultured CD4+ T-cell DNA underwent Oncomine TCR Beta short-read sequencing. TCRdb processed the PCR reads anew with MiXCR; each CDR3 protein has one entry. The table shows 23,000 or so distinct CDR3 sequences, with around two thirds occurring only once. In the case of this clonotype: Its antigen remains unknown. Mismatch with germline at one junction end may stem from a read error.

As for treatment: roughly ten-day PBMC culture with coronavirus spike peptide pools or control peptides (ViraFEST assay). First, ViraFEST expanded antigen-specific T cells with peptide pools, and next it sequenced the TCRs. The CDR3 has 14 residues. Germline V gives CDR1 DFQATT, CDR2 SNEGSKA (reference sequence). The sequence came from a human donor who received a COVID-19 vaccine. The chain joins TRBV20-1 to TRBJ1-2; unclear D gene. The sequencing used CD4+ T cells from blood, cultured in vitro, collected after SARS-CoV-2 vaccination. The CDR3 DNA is TGCAGTGCTAGAGAGGGCGGTTCTAACTATGCCTACACCTTC. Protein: CSAREGGSNYAYTF.